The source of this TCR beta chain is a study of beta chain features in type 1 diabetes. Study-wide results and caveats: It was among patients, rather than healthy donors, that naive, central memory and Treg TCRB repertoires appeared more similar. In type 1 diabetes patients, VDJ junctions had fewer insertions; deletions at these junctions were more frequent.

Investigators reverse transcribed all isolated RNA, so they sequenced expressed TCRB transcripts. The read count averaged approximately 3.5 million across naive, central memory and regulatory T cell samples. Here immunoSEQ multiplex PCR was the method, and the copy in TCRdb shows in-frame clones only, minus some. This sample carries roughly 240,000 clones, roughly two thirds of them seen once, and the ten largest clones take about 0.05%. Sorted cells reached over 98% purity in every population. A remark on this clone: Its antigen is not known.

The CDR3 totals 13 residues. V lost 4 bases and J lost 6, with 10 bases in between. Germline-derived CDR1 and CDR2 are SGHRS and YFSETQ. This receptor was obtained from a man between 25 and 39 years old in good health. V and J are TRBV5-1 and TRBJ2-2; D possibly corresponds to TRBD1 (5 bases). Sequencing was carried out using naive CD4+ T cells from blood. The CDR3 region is CASSARDAGELFF. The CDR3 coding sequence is TGCGCCAGCAGCGCCAGGGATGCCGGGGAGCTGTTTTTT.